The T cell receptor (beta chain) described here comes from a study of cytomegalovirus exposure and HLA in healthy donors. On this clone itself: Its antigen is unidentified.

Study-level points and caveats: Among TCR beta chains, those listed as cytomegalovirus-associated numbered about 160.

This CDR3 has 16 amino acids. Per the germline V gene, CDR1 is SGDLS and CDR2 is YYNGEE. V was clipped by 3 bases and J by 0 bases, with 13 bases between them. PCR was performed using 60 Vbeta and 13 Jbeta primers. TCRdb's table, derived via immunoSEQ multiplex PCR, lists solely in-frame clones and lacks some. Of tens of thousands of clones listed, roughly 76% are singletons. This chain links TRBV9 with TRBJ1-3; TRBD1 is a possible D gene (5 bases). This TCR was sampled from a man aged 25-45 years in good health and CMV-seronegative. Sequencing input: PBMCs. The CDR3 DNA sequence: TGTGCCAGCAGCGGCCAGGGTACGAGCTCTGGAAACACCATATATTTT. This translates into CASSGQGTSSGNTIYF. The full variable domain, in which reference TRBV9 and TRBJ1-3 provide the parts outside the CDR3, is DSGVTQTPKHLITATGQRVTLRCSPRSGDLSVYWYQQSLDQGLQFLIQYYNGEERAKGNILERFSAQQFPDLHSELNLSSLELGDSALYFCASSGQGTSSGNTIYFGEGSWLTVV.